Reported below is one T cell receptor beta chain. The data were produced by immunoSEQ multiplex PCR, yet TCRdb's version contains in-frame clones alone and is incomplete. This sample has some 420,000 clones, with around 89% found just once. These data originate in a study of blood T cell repertoires in COVID-19. Study at large: Samples of COVID-19 (acute and convalescent) were obtained from the United States, Italy and Spain.

All enrollees were about 18 to 100 years old and from approximately 25 US areas. Cohort assignment relied on participant-reported clinical history. CDR1 and CDR2 from the germline V gene are SGHRS and YFSETQ. The germline V and J ends were trimmed by 4 bases and 4 bases, with 15 bases remaining between them. This CDR3 spans 15 amino acids. The source is a man aged 25-45 years who had recovered from COVID-19. The rearrangement uses TRBV5-1 and TRBJ2-1; D perhaps matches TRBD2 (7 bases). Sequencing was performed on PBMCs or T cells enriched from blood (not recorded which). The CDR3 coding sequence is TGCGCCAGCAGCCCGGACAGCGGGAAGTACAATGAGCAGTTCTTC. It yields the protein CASSPDSGKYNEQFF. Variable domain in full (rest from reference TRBV5-1 and TRBJ2-1): KAGVTQTPRYLIKTRGQQVTLSCSPISGHRSVSWYQQTPGQGLQFLFEYFSETQRNKGNFPGRFSGRQFSNSRSEMNVSTLELGDSALYLCASSPDSGKYNEQFFGPGTRLTVL.